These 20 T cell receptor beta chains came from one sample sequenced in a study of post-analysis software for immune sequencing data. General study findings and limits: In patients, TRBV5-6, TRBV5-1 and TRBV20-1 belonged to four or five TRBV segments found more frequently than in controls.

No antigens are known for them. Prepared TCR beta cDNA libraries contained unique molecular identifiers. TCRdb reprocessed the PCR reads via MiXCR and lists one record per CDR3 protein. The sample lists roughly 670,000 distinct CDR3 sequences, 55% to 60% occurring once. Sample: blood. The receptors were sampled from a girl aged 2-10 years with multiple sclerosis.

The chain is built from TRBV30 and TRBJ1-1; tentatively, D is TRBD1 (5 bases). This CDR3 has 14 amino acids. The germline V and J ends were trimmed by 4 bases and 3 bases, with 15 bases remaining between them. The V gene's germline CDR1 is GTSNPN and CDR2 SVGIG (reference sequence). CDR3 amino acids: CAWILAGMYTEAFF. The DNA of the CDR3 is TGTGCCTGGATCCTGGCAGGGATGTACACTGAAGCTTTCTTT.

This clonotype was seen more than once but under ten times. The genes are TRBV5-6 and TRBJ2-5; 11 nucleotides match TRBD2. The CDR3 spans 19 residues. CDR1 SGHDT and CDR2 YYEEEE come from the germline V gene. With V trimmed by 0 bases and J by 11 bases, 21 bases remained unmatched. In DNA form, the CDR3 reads TGTGCCAGCAGCTTGGTACGACTAGCGGGGCACCCCTTGGATGTGGAGCAGTACTTC. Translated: CASSLVRLAGHPLDVEQYF.

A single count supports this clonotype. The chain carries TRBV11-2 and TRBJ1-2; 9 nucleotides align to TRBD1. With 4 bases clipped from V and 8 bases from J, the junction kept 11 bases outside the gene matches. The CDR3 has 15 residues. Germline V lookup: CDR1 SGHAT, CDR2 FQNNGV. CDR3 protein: CASSSLRRTGDGYTF. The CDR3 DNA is TGTGCCAGCAGCTCCCTACGTCGGACAGGGGACGGCTACACCTTC. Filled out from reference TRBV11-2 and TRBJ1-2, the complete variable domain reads EAGVAQSPRYKIIEKRQSVAFWCNPISGHATLYWYQQILGQGPKLLIQFQNNGVVDDSQLPKDRFSAERLKGVDSTLKIQPAKLEDSAVYLCASSSLRRTGDGYTFGSGTRLTVV.

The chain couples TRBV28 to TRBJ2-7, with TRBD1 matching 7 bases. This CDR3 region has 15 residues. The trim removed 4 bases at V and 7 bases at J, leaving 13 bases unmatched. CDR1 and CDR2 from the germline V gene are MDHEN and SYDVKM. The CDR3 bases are TGTGCCAGCAGTTCTTCAGGGACAGCCTACAATGAGCAGTACTTC. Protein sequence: CASSSSGTAYNEQYF.

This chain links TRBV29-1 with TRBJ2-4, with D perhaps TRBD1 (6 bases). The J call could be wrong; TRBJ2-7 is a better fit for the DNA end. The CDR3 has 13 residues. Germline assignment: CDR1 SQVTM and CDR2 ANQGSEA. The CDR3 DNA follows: TGCAGTGTTCAGGGGCCTTCTACCTACGAGCAGTACTTC. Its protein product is CSVQGPSTYEQYF.

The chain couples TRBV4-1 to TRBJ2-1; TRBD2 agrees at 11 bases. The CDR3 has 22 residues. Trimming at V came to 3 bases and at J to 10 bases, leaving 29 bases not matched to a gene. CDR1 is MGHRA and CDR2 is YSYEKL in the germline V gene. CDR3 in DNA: TGCGCCAGCAGCCAGGAGCCCCTGACGGTACTAGCGGGAGACCGGAACAATGACGAGCAGTTCTTC. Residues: CASSQEPLTVLAGDRNNDEQFF.

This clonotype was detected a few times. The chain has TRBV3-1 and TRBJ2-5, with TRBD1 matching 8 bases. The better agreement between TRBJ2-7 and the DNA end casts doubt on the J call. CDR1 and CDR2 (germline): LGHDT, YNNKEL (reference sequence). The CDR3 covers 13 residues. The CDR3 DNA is TGTGCCAGCATCGGGCCAGGGGGCAACGAGCAGTACTTC. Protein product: CASIGPGGNEQYF.

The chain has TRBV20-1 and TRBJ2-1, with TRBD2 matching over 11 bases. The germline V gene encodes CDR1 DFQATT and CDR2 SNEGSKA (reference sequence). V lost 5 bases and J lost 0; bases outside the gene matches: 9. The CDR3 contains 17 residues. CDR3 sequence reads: CSASGLAGTLSYNEQFF. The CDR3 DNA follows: TGCAGTGCTTCCGGACTAGCGGGTACCCTCTCCTACAATGAGCAGTTCTTC.

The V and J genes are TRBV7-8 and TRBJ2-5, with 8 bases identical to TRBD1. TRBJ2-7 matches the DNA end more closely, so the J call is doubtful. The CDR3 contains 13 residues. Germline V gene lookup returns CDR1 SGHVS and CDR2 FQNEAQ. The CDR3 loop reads CASSLDREREQYF. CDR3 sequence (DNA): TGTGCCAGCAGTCTGGACAGGGAACGCGAGCAGTACTTC.

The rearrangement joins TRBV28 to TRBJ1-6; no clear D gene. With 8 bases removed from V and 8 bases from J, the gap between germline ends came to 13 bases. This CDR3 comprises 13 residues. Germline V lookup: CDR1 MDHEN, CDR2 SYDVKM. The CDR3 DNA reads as TGTGCCAGCGCCCCCCCCGAGTATTCACCCCTCCACTTT. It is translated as CASAPPEYSPLHF.

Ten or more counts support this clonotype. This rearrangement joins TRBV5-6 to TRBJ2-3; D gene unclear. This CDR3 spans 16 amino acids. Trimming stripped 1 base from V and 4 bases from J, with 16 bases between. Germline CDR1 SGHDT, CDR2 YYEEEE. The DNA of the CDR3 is TGTGCCAGCAGCTTGAAGGGAATGGCTCGCGCAGATACGCAGTATTTT. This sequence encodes CASSLKGMARADTQYF.

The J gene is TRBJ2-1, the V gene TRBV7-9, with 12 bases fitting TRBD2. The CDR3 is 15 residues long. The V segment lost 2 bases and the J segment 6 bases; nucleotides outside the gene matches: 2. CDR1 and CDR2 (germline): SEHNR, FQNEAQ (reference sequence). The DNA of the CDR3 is TGTGCCAGCAGCTTAAAACTAGCGGGGGGCAATGAGCAGTTCTTC. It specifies CASSLKLAGGNEQFF.

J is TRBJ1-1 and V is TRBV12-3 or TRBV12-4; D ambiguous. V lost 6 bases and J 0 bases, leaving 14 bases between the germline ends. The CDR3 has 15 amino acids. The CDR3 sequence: CASSPKDRLNTEAFF. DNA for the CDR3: TGTGCCAGCAGCCCGAAGGACCGGCTGAACACTGAAGCTTTCTTT.

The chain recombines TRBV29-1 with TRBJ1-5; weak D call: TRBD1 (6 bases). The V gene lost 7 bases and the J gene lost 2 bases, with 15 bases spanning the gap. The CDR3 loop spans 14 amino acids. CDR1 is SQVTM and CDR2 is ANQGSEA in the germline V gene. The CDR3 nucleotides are TGCAGCGCGGTCACACAGGGAGGCAATCAGCCCCAGCATTTT. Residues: CSAVTQGGNQPQHF.

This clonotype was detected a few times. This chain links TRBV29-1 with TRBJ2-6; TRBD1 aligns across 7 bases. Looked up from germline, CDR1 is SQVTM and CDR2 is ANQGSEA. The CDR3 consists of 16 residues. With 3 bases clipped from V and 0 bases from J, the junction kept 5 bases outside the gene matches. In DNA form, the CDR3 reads TGCAGCGTTGAGAAGGGGGCGAGCTCTGGGGCCAACGTCCTGACTTTC. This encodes CSVEKGASSGANVLTF.

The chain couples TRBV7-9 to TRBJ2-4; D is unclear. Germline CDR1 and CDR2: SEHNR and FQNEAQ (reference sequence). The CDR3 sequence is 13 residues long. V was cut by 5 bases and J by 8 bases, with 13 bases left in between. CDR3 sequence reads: CASSPADTDIQYF. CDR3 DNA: TGTGCCAGCAGCCCAGCTGACACGGACATTCAGTACTTC.

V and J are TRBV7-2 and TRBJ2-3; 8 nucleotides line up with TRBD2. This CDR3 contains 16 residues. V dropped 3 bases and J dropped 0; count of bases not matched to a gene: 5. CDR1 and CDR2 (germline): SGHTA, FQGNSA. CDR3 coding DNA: TGTGCCAGCAGCTTTGCGGGGGGACTTAGCACAGATACGCAGTATTTT. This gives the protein CASSFAGGLSTDTQYF.

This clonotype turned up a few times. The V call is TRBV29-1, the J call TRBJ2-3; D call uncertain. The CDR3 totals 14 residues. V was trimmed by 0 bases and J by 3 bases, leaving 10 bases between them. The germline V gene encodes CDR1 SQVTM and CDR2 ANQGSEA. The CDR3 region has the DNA TGCAGCGTTGAAGAATGGCTCCGAACAGATACGCAGTATTTT. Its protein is CSVEEWLRTDTQYF.

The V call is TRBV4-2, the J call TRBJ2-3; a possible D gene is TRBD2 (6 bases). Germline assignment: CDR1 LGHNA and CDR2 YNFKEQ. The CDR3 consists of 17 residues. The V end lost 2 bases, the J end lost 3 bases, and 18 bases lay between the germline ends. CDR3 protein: CASSQTGTHSPTDTQYF. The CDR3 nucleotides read TGTGCCAGCAGCCAAACCGGGACTCACTCCCCAACAGATACGCAGTATTTT.

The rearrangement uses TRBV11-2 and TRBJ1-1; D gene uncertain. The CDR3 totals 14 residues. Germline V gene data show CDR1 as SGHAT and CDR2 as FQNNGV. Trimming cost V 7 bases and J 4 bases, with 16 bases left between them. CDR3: CASNGLGEGTEAFF. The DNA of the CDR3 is TGTGCCAGCAACGGCCTCGGCGAGGGCACTGAAGCTTTCTTT.